The TCR beta chain described here comes from a study of T-cell memory formation after mild COVID-19. Each CDR3 protein is one row after TCRdb ran MiXCR on the 5' RACE reads. The sample lists around 300,000 distinct CDR3 sequences, 7% to 10% occurring once. V lost 3 bases, J lost 0 bases, and 3 bases stayed unmatched. The CDR3 is 15 residues long. Germline V gene sequence: CDR1 MDHEN, CDR2 SYDVKM. The TCR was taken from a man between 18 and 35 years old who had mild COVID-19 (a few samples of this study predate the infection). Cell type and time point are not known. The sequencing sample was made of PBMCs or a T cell subset sorted from them (not recorded which). The rearrangement uses TRBV28 and TRBJ1-2, with 8 bases matching TRBD1. The CDR3 loop reads CASSFGTGSNYGYTF. The CDR3 nucleotides are TGTGCCAGCAGTTTTGGGACAGGTTCTAACTATGGCTACACCTTC.